What follows are 3 T cell receptor beta chains derived from one specimen sequenced in a study of cytomegalovirus exposure and HLA in healthy donors. The PCR used 60 Vbeta and 13 Jbeta primers. Clones were sequenced by immunoSEQ multiplex PCR, and TCRdb holds only the in-frame ones, with some missing. The sample shows about 64,000 clones, 55% to 80% of them seen only once. Sequenced: PBMCs. The receptors here all came from a woman between 50 and 59 years old in good health and CMV-seronegative.

The DNA of the CDR3 is TGTGCCAGCAGCGTACCCTACGAGCAGTACTTC. It specifies CASSVPYEQYF. The rearrangement joins TRBV28 to TRBJ2-5, with D unresolved. The J call may be wrong; the DNA end is better matched by TRBJ2-7. CDR1 MDHEN and CDR2 SYDVKM come from the germline V gene. This CDR3 comprises 11 residues.

V gene TRBV6-1 combines with J gene TRBJ2-5; D ambiguous. CDR3 length: 17 residues. Germline values: CDR1 MNHNS, CDR2 SASEGT. Trimming stripped 1 base from V and 5 bases from J, with 20 bases between. CDR3 bases: TGTGCCAGCAGTGAAGTACCGAGGATCATAGTCGACGAGACCCAGTACTTC. Translated: CASSEVPRIIVDETQYF.

The chain employs TRBV29-1 and TRBJ2-3; possible D gene TRBD1, 5 bases. Trimming pared 4 bases from V and 4 bases from J, leaving 12 bases between. The germline gives CDR1 SQVTM, CDR2 ANQGSEA. This CDR3 comprises 13 residues. CDR3 coding DNA: TGCAGCGTTGGGGCAGGGCTTGCAGATACGCAGTATTTT. Translating it yields CSVGAGLADTQYF.